The rows below give T cell receptor beta chains drawn from one sample of a study of blood T cells in healthy people across ages. TCRdb called the 5' RACE reads again in MiXCR, with one record for every CDR3 protein. The sample records roughly 790,000 distinct CDR3 sequences, roughly 41% being singletons. The source material was blood. The source of these receptors is a woman aged 60-75 years in good health. CDR3s include the opening cysteine and the closing phenylalanine or tryptophan. The order of the fields is CDR3 protein, CDR3 DNA, V gene, J gene, D gene, clone size. The D gene is left open where the match is weak. Clone size is shown for a subset of rows, as once, few, many or a class of expanded clone.

CDR3: CSADWTQNIDEAFF
DNA: TGCAGTGCCGATTGGACCCAAAACATAGATGAAGCTTTCTTT
V: TRBV20-1
J: TRBJ1-1
D: NA
size: NA

CDR3: CASSNRGRGPYNEQYF
DNA: TGTGCCAGCAGCAACAGAGGGCGTGGGCCTTACAATGAGCAGTACTTC
V: TRBV27
J: TRBJ2-5
D: NA
size: NA

CDR3: CASSNRDRGQPQHF
DNA: TGTGCCAGCAGCAACCGGGACAGGGGACAGCCCCAGCATTTT
V: TRBV5-6
J: TRBJ1-5
D: TRBD1
size: few

CDR3: CVTAVTDEAFF
DNA: TGTGTCACTGCGGTAACCGATGAGGCTTTCTTT
V: TRBV6-5
J: TRBJ1-1
D: NA
size: NA

CDR3: CASSLLSNNEQFF
DNA: TGTGCCAGCTCACTTTTGAGTAACAATGAGCAGTTCTTC
V: TRBV18
J: TRBJ2-1
D: NA
size: few

CDR3: CASSIAGVKNIQYF
DNA: TGTGCCAGTAGTATAGCGGGGGTAAAAAACATTCAGTACTTC
V: TRBV19
J: TRBJ2-4
D: NA
size: NA

CDR3: CASSPRDRGVQYF
DNA: TGTGCCAGCAGCCCCCGGGACAGGGGAGTTCAGTACTTC
V: TRBV25-1
J: TRBJ2-4
D: TRBD1
size: few

CDR3: CASSFSPPRGGYGYTF
DNA: TGTGCCAGCAGCTTTTCACCTCCCAGGGGGGGCTATGGCTACACCTTC
V: TRBV7-9
J: TRBJ1-2
D: TRBD1
size: NA

CDR3: CASSSTRLYEQYF
DNA: TGTGCCAGCAGCTCCACTCGATTATACGAGCAGTACTTC
V: TRBV27
J: TRBJ2-7
D: NA
size: NA

CDR3: CSVGENTEAFF
DNA: TGCAGCGTCGGGGAGAACACTGAAGCTTTCTTT
V: TRBV29-1
J: TRBJ1-1
D: NA
size: NA

CDR3: CASSSTDQWTSYEQYF
DNA: TGTGCCAGCAGCTCGACCGATCAGTGGACTTCCTACGAGCAGTACTTC
V: TRBV5-5
J: TRBJ2-7
D: NA
size: many

CDR3: CASSLQGASAEAFF
DNA: TGCGCCAGCAGCTTGCAGGGGGCGAGCGCTGAAGCTTTCTTT
V: TRBV5-1
J: TRBJ1-1
D: TRBD1
size: once

CDR3: CASSARTKTSGKPNEQFF
DNA: TGTGCCAGCAGCGCCAGAACTAAGACTAGCGGGAAACCCAATGAGCAGTTCTTC
V: TRBV9
J: TRBJ2-1
D: TRBD2
size: many

CDR3: CASSLGGWSGEAFF
DNA: TGTGCCAGCAGCTTAGGGGGGTGGTCGGGGGAAGCTTTCTTT
V: TRBV7-2
J: TRBJ1-1
D: NA
size: NA

CDR3: CASSPLSGLAAYQETQYF
DNA: TGTGCCAGCAGCCCACTATCGGGACTAGCAGCGTACCAAGAGACCCAGTACTTC
V: TRBV11-2
J: TRBJ2-5
D: TRBD2
size: NA

CDR3: CASSFSLRGLWDTEAFF
DNA: TGTGCCAGCAGCTTCAGCCTCAGGGGATTATGGGACACTGAAGCTTTCTTT
V: TRBV7-9
J: TRBJ1-1
D: NA
size: NA

CDR3: CSASEGLAGGAREQYF
DNA: TGCAGTGCTAGTGAAGGACTAGCGGGAGGGGCGAGAGAGCAGTACTTC
V: TRBV20-1
J: TRBJ2-7
D: TRBD2
size: few

CDR3: CSVVPGGNEQFF
DNA: TGCAGCGTTGTACCGGGGGGCAATGAGCAGTTCTTC
V: TRBV29-1
J: TRBJ2-1
D: TRBD2
size: many

CDR3: CASSVGRSNEQFF
DNA: TGTGCCAGCAGCGTAGGGCGAAGTAATGAGCAGTTCTTC
V: TRBV9
J: TRBJ2-1
D: NA
size: few

CDR3: CASSATAVSYEQYF
DNA: TGTGCCAGCAGCGCGACTGCCGTCTCCTACGAGCAGTACTTC
V: TRBV6-4
J: TRBJ2-7
D: NA
size: NA

CDR3: CASNSPGLATYEQYF
DNA: TGTGCCAGCAACTCCCCGGGACTAGCGACGTACGAGCAGTACTTC
V: TRBV6-2/TRBV6-3
J: TRBJ2-7
D: TRBD2
size: many

CDR3: CASSTPGDEQFF
DNA: TGTGCCAGCAGCACCCCAGGGGATGAGCAGTTCTTC
V: TRBV7-3
J: TRBJ2-1
D: NA
size: few

CDR3: CASSQDGEGWHTDTQYF
DNA: TGCGCCAGCAGCCAAGATGGAGAGGGGTGGCACACAGATACGCAGTATTTT
V: TRBV4-3
J: TRBJ2-3
D: NA
size: once